These 9 T cell receptor beta chains were all obtained from the same sample, sequenced in a study of shared clonotypes between healthy human individuals. Data came from immunoSEQ multiplex PCR; TCRdb stores just in-frame clones and leaves some out. The table lists 400,000 to 550,000 clones, 79% of them singletons, with more than 10% in the top ten. What was sequenced was PBMCs. These receptors came from a woman aged 40 to 50 in good health. Some clones in this sample may be carry-over from other donors' samples.

J is TRBJ2-7 and V is TRBV5-1, with TRBD1 identical over 9 bases. The V gene end was trimmed by 4 bases and the J gene end by 6 bases; junction bases not matched to a gene: 5. Looked up from germline, CDR1 is SGHRS and CDR2 is YFSETQ. The CDR3 has 13 residues. CDR3 loop: CASSRTGDGEQYF. CDR3 nucleotides: TGCGCCAGCAGCCGGACAGGGGACGGCGAGCAGTACTTC.

Comment on this clone: Other DNA sequences in this specimen translate into the identical CDR3. The chain carries TRBV5-1 and TRBJ2-7; 12 positions match TRBD2. Trimming removed 4 bases from V and 3 bases from J; junction bases left unmatched: 5. The CDR3 has 15 residues. The germline gives CDR1 SGHRS, CDR2 YFSETQ. DNA for the CDR3: TGCGCCAGCAGCCTACAGACTAGCGGGAGCTACGAGCAGTACTTC. Protein sequence: CASSLQTSGSYEQYF.

The count of this clone is one. The J gene is TRBJ2-5, the V gene TRBV7-9; TRBD2 matches 10 bases. The CDR3 loop spans 15 amino acids. Trimming took 4 bases from V and 0 from J; bases not matched to a gene: 2. The germline V gene has CDR1 SEHNR and CDR2 FQNEAQ (reference sequence). The DNA of the CDR3 is TGTGCCAGCAGCTCGACTAGCGGGTACCAAGAGACCCAGTACTTC. It specifies CASSSTSGYQETQYF. The complete variable domain, with remaining parts taken from reference TRBV7-9 and TRBJ2-5, reads DTGVSQNPRHKITKRGQNVTFRCDPISEHNRLYWYRQTLGQGPEFLTYFQNEAQLEKSRLLSDRFSAERPKGSFSTLEIQRTEQGDSAMYLCASSSTSGYQETQYFGPGTRLLVL.

The chain uses TRBV10-3 and TRBJ2-1; 9 positions match TRBD2. Looked up from germline, CDR1 is ENHRY and CDR2 is SYGVKD. The CDR3 is 15 residues long. The junction had 8 bases not matched to a gene; V was cut back by 4 bases and J by 7 bases. The CDR3 DNA sequence: TGTGCCATCAGTGGGGTAGCGGGAGTGGTTAATGAGCAGTTCTTC. It specifies CAISGVAGVVNEQFF.

This chain links TRBV19 with TRBJ2-7, with 8 bases lining up with TRBD1. The CDR3 loop spans 16 amino acids. The germline CDR1 and CDR2 sequences are LNHDA and SQIVND (reference sequence). CDR3 amino acids: CATASQGAPILYEQYF. As DNA, the CDR3 is TGTGCTACGGCTTCGCAGGGGGCTCCGATTCTCTACGAGCAGTACTTC.

This rearrangement joins TRBV27 to TRBJ1-2, with D unresolved. CDR1 and CDR2 (germline): MNHEY, SMNVEV (reference sequence). V dropped 4 bases and J dropped 8 bases, with 11 bases sitting between them. This CDR3 contains 12 residues. In nucleotides, the CDR3 is TGTGCCAGCAGTTCCGGGATAGGCGGCTACACCTTC. Translation: CASSSGIGGYTF.

The chain has TRBV10-3 and TRBJ2-5, with TRBD1 matching 7 bases. The end of the DNA fits TRBJ2-7 better, so the J call may be wrong. Germline CDR1 is ENHRY and CDR2 is SYGVKD. CDR3 size: 14 residues. DNA for the CDR3: TGTGCCATCAGTACCGGGACAGCCGTGTACGAGCAGTACTTC. Its translation is CAISTGTAVYEQYF.

The V gene is TRBV7-2, the J gene TRBJ2-7; D call uncertain. The CDR3 length is 14 residues. V was pared by 4 bases and J by 0 bases, with 10 bases between. Germline V lookup: CDR1 SGHTA, CDR2 FQGNSA. This CDR3 is CASSSSGFSYEQYF. The CDR3 DNA reads as TGTGCCAGCAGCTCTAGTGGGTTCTCCTACGAGCAGTACTTC.

This rearrangement joins TRBV4-1 to TRBJ2-3, with D uncertain. The ends were cut back, 4 bases at V and 3 bases at J, with 14 bases in the middle. Germline CDR1 is MGHRA and CDR2 is YSYEKL. The CDR3 sequence is 15 residues long. The CDR3 DNA reads TGCGCCAGCAGCCTGAATGGGGTATGGACAGATACGCAGTATTTT. Protein product: CASSLNGVWTDTQYF.